One and the same sample provided the 2 T cell receptor beta chains below, sequenced in a study of beta chain features in type 1 diabetes. These receptors have no known antigen. Study-level findings and limits: Significant though moderate, a shortening of TCRB CDR3s appeared in all four CD4+ subsets of Type 1 diabetes patients.

Every bit of the isolated RNA underwent reverse transcription, so sequencing read expressed TCRB transcripts. Generated by immunoSEQ multiplex PCR, the TCRdb table keeps only in-frame clones and is missing some. The sample has roughly 160,000 clones, 8% to 9.5% seen once. The sample was central memory CD4+ T cells from blood. The receptors shown here come from a woman between 18 and 29 years old with type 1 diabetes.

This clone was seen more than once but under ten times. The sample contains more than one DNA sequence encoding this CDR3. The chain carries TRBV11-2 and TRBJ2-1, with 10 positions matching TRBD2. This CDR3 has 16 residues. Looked up from germline, CDR1 is SGHAT and CDR2 is FQNNGV. Germline trimming cut 2 bases from V and 5 bases from J; bases unmatched to any gene: 6. The CDR3 loop is CASSLRGLAGDNEQFF. Here the CDR3 DNA reads TGTGCCAGCAGCTTAAGAGGGCTAGCGGGGGACAATGAGCAGTTCTTC.

The V call is TRBV11-2, the J call TRBJ2-5; no firm D call. Trimming pared 5 bases from V and 4 bases from J, leaving 5 bases between. The CDR3 length is 11 residues. The germline V gene has CDR1 SGHAT and CDR2 FQNNGV. In DNA form, the CDR3 reads TGTGCCAGCAGCAACACAGAGACCCAGTACTTC. Translated, it gives CASSNTETQYF.